These 32 T cell receptor beta chains originate from one sample sequenced in a study of early T cells in non-severe SARS-CoV-2 infection. TCRdb called the 5' RACE reads again in MiXCR, with one record for every CDR3 protein. In the table there are tens of thousands of distinct CDR3 sequences, 3% to 4% of which are singletons. The sequenced sample was whole blood. These receptors were taken from an adult who was a healthcare worker with PCR-confirmed SARS-CoV-2 infection or an uninfected control (not recorded which).

Details on this clonotype: At one of its ends the junction is not consistent with the germline gene, which may arise from a read error. The chain has TRBV12-3 or TRBV12-4 and TRBJ1-3; D is unresolved. The CDR3 is made up of 14 amino acids. The CDR3 loop reads CASSWAGSENTIYF. As DNA, the CDR3 is TGTGCCAGCAGTTGGGCAGGCTCTGAAAACACCATATATTTT.

The sample holds many counts of this clonotype. The chain couples TRBV7-9 to TRBJ2-3; D perhaps matches TRBD1 (5 bases). This CDR3 contains 14 residues. V gave up 6 bases and J gave up 0 bases, with 10 bases separating them. Germline V CDR1 and CDR2: SEHNR, FQNEAQ (reference sequence). CDR3 amino acids: CASSPDRSTDTQYF. CDR3 DNA sequence: TGTGCCAGCAGTCCCGACAGAAGCACAGATACGCAGTATTTT.

This clonotype was counted at least ten times. The rearrangement uses TRBV7-2 and TRBJ2-7; possible D gene TRBD2, 6 bases. The CDR3 is 14 residues long. Germline V gene lookup returns CDR1 SGHTA and CDR2 FQGNSA. The V and J ends lost 2 bases and 1 base respectively, with 9 bases between them. In DNA, the CDR3 is TGTGCCAGCAGCTTATACGGGAGTTCCTACGAGCAGTACTTC. Translating it yields CASSLYGSSYEQYF.

This clonotype was seen at least ten times. The chain carries TRBV5-1 and TRBJ1-1; D call uncertain. The germline V gene encodes CDR1 SGHRS and CDR2 YFSETQ. This CDR3 comprises 14 residues. The V gene lost 0 bases and the J gene lost 0 bases, with 6 bases spanning the gap. The CDR3 DNA reads as TGCGCCAGCAGCTTGGAAGGGATGAACACTGAAGCTTTCTTT. This sequence encodes CASSLEGMNTEAFF.

This clonotype was observed many times. The chain employs TRBV7-6 and TRBJ1-2; D unclear. From germline, CDR1 is SGHVS and CDR2 FNYEAQ. Trimming took off 5 bases at V and 8 bases at J, with 15 bases between the two ends. The CDR3 is 13 residues long. This CDR3 reads CASSPYKARGYTF. For the CDR3, the DNA is TGTGCCAGCAGCCCCTACAAGGCAAGGGGCTACACCTTC.

There are many counts of this clonotype. In DNA form, the CDR3 reads TGCAGCGTTCTCCTAGGGAGGGGCGGTAATATGAATGAGCAGTTCTTC. This codes for CSVLLGRGGNMNEQFF. The rearrangement joins TRBV29-1 to TRBJ2-1; 7 bases line up with TRBD2. CDR1 SQVTM and CDR2 ANQGSEA come from the germline V gene. The J segment lost 7 bases and the V segment lost 5 bases, leaving 17 bases of the junction unmatched. This CDR3 contains 16 residues.

This clonotype has at least ten counts. The chain carries TRBV18 and TRBJ1-2; possibly TRBD1 for D (5 bases). Trimming removed 1 base at V and 8 bases at J, with 20 bases between. Germline V gene data show CDR1 as KGHSH and CDR2 as LQKENI. This CDR3 comprises 16 residues. The DNA for the CDR3 is TGTGCCAGCTCACCACTTCCCCAGGGCCCGAGGAACGGCTACACCTTC. Its translation: CASSPLPQGPRNGYTF.

This clonotype appeared many times. The chain recombines TRBV5-1 with TRBJ1-2; D is ambiguous. Germline lookup yields CDR1 SGHRS and CDR2 YFSETQ. V gave up 4 bases and J gave up 8 bases, with 18 bases separating them. The CDR3 runs to 14 residues. As DNA, the CDR3 is TGCGCCAGCAGCCGAACCGAAGAAGTGTGGGGCTACACCTTC. It encodes CASSRTEEVWGYTF.

This clonotype was counted ten times or more. CDR3 in amino acids: CASMRALRGGRAVDTQYF. CDR3 coding DNA: TGTGCCAGCATGAGGGCGCTTCGAGGCGGGAGGGCCGTAGATACGCAGTATTTT. The genes are TRBV12-3 or TRBV12-4 and TRBJ2-3; 9 nucleotides agree with TRBD2. The CDR3 is made up of 18 amino acids. The trim removed 7 bases at V and 5 bases at J, leaving 19 bases unmatched.

This clonotype came up many times. The chain employs TRBV12-5 and TRBJ2-5; D might be TRBD1 (5 bases). Per germline, CDR1 LGHNT and CDR2 FRNRAP. This CDR3 is 13 amino acids long. V lost 5 bases and J 1 base, leaving 8 bases between the germline ends. In DNA, the CDR3 is TGTGCTAGTGGTCCTAGGGGCCAAGAGACCCAGTACTTC. This encodes CASGPRGQETQYF.

This clonotype was counted only a few times. This chain uses TRBV18 with TRBJ1-1; no clear D. The CDR3 sequence is 16 residues long. Germline CDR1 and CDR2: KGHSH and LQKENI. Trimming took 1 base from V and 3 from J, leaving 15 bases between them. The CDR3 protein is CASSPLSPPGDTEAFF. CDR3 DNA: TGTGCCAGCTCACCACTGAGCCCTCCAGGTGACACTGAAGCTTTCTTT. The entire variable domain, with the rest obtained from reference TRBV18 and TRBJ1-1, is as follows: NAGVMQNPRHLVRRRGQEARLRCSPMKGHSHVYWYRQLPEEGLKFMVYLQKENIIDESGMPKERFSAEFPKEGPSILRIQQVVRGDSAAYFCASSPLSPPGDTEAFFGQGTRLTVV.

This clonotype was detected many times. The V call is TRBV4-1, the J call TRBJ1-1, with D unclear. The CDR3 contains 14 residues. CDR1 and CDR2 from the germline V gene are MGHRA and YSYEKL. Trimming removed 1 base from V and 5 bases from J, with 11 bases in between. The CDR3 is CASSQVHLRTEAFF. Here the CDR3 DNA reads TGCGCCAGCAGCCAAGTCCATCTGAGGACTGAAGCTTTCTTT.

The sample holds many counts of this clonotype. This rearrangement joins TRBV7-2 to TRBJ2-7; the match to TRBD1 covers 7 bases. The CDR3 length is 14 residues. Germline V CDR1 and CDR2: SGHTA, FQGNSA. V lost 7 bases to trimming and J lost 1 base; unmatched junction nucleotides: 7. CDR3 nucleotide sequence: TGTGCCAGCAAGCAGGGGGTAGGATCCTACGAGCAGTACTTC. It codes for CASKQGVGSYEQYF.

This clonotype was seen ten or more times. This chain links TRBV7-9 with TRBJ1-1; D remains ambiguous. Germline CDR1 is SEHNR and CDR2 is FQNEAQ (reference sequence). V shed 1 base and J shed 4 bases, with 16 bases lying between them. CDR3 length: 16 amino acids. DNA for the CDR3: TGTGCCAGCAGCTTAGGATTTGGAGCCGAGGGCACTGAAGCTTTCTTT. This codes for CASSLGFGAEGTEAFF.

This clonotype was seen ten or more times. This sequence joins TRBV29-1 and TRBJ2-1; D is ambiguous. CDR1 SQVTM and CDR2 ANQGSEA come from the germline V gene. The V end lost 7 bases, the J end lost 4 bases, and 8 bases lay between the germline ends. CDR3 length: 11 amino acids. CDR3 nucleotides: TGCAGCGCTACTGTTTACAATGAGCAGTTCTTC. It encodes CSATVYNEQFF.

This clonotype appeared many times. V gene TRBV6-6 combines with J gene TRBJ1-1, with a tentative D call TRBD1 (6 bases). Germline CDR1 reads MNHNY; CDR2 reads SVGAGI (reference sequence). This CDR3 is built from 12 residues. V lost 5 bases and J lost 7, with 11 bases in between. In DNA, the CDR3 is TGTGCCAGCAGTCGGGACATGGGTGAAGCTTTCTTT. It yields the protein CASSRDMGEAFF.

This clonotype was found many times. The rearrangement uses TRBV19 and TRBJ1-5; no definite D call. V lost 2 bases and J 0 bases, leaving 8 bases between the germline ends. This CDR3 is 15 amino acids long. Germline V lookup: CDR1 LNHDA, CDR2 SQIVND (reference sequence). The CDR3 loop reads CASSIRVASNQPQHF. Written as DNA, the CDR3 is TGTGCCAGTAGTATAAGGGTGGCTAGCAATCAGCCCCAGCATTTT.

This clonotype showed up many times. V and J are TRBV6-2 or TRBV6-3 and TRBJ1-6, with D unresolved. CDR3 length: 12 residues. V was cut by 1 base and J by 7 bases, with 2 bases left in between. From germline, CDR1 is MNHEY and CDR2 SVGEGT. CDR3 loop: CASSYWNSPLHF. DNA for the CDR3: TGTGCCAGCAGTTACTGGAATTCACCCCTCCACTTT.

Of note for this clonotype: This may be a read error: a much more frequent sequence differs by one nucleotide. The rearrangement links TRBV10-2 to TRBJ2-4, with D uncertain. This CDR3 spans 12 amino acids. V lost 10 bases and J 2 bases, leaving 9 bases between the germline ends. Germline V gene lookup returns CDR1 WSHSY and CDR2 SAAADI. This CDR3 reads CATVGTKNIQYF. The CDR3 DNA is TGCGCCACCGTGGGAACCAAAAACATTCAGTACTTC.

This clonotype was recorded many times. CDR3 region: CSARESGGLYEQYF. CDR3 coding DNA: TGCAGTGCTAGAGAAAGCGGGGGGCTTTACGAGCAGTACTTC. The chain joins TRBV20-1 to TRBJ2-7; 9 bases are shared with TRBD2. The CDR3 runs to 14 residues. Looked up from germline, CDR1 is DFQATT and CDR2 is SNEGSKA (reference sequence). Germline trimming cut 0 bases from V and 4 bases from J; bases unmatched to any gene: 4.

This clonotype was picked up many times. The V gene is TRBV11-2, the J gene TRBJ2-1, with TRBD2 matching over 9 bases. The V and J ends lost 5 bases and 10 bases, in that order; junction bases with no gene match: 9. CDR1 SGHAT and CDR2 FQNNGV come from the germline V gene. The length of the CDR3 is 14 residues. CDR3 nucleotides: TGTGCCAGCAGCCGGGCGGGGGGGCAGTACGAGCAGTTCTTC. Amino acid sequence: CASSRAGGQYEQFF.

This clonotype was counted ten times or more. The chain is built from TRBV7-8 and TRBJ2-1; 16 nucleotides match TRBD2. Germline V CDR1 and CDR2: SGHVS, FQNEAQ. V lost 3 bases to trimming and J lost 5 bases; unmatched junction nucleotides: 4. This CDR3 comprises 17 residues. Here the CDR3 reads CASSFPGLAGGDNEQFF. In DNA form, the CDR3 reads TGTGCCAGCAGCTTTCCGGGACTAGCGGGAGGGGACAATGAGCAGTTCTTC.

In this sample, this clonotype turned up many times. The V and J genes are TRBV11-2 and TRBJ2-3; tentative D call: TRBD2 (6 bases). Looked up from germline, CDR1 is SGHAT and CDR2 is FQNNGV. The CDR3 is made up of 16 amino acids. V lost 5 bases and J lost 6, with 21 bases in between. The chain's CDR3 is CASSPDFGNRGDTQYF. The CDR3 bases are TGTGCCAGCAGCCCGGACTTTGGTAATCGGGGGGATACGCAGTATTTT.

This clonotype has a count of ten or more. The CDR3 protein is CASSPPSSSTDTQYF. The CDR3 DNA follows: TGTGCCAGCTCACCACCCAGCTCAAGCACAGATACGCAGTATTTT. The chain joins TRBV18 to TRBJ2-3, with D unclear. CDR3 length: 15 amino acids. Between the trimmed V and J ends, which lost 0 bases and 0 bases, there was a span of 7 bases. CDR1 is KGHSH and CDR2 is LQKENI in the germline V gene.

This clonotype was picked up many times. V is TRBV5-4 and J is TRBJ2-5; no reliable D call. The germline V gene has CDR1 SGHNT and CDR2 YYREEE (reference sequence). V gave up 4 bases and J gave up 0 bases, with 16 bases separating them. This CDR3 is 16 amino acids long. CDR3 sequence reads: CASSPSARPNQETQYF. CDR3 coding DNA: TGTGCCAGCAGCCCCTCCGCGCGACCTAACCAAGAGACCCAGTACTTC.

This clonotype has ten or more counts. This chain's CDR3 is CASSPAAGRGVRGNEQFF. CDR3 nucleotides: TGTGCCAGCAGCCCCGCCGCGGGGAGGGGAGTTCGGGGCAATGAGCAGTTCTTC. The J gene is TRBJ2-1, the V gene TRBV5-4, with 7 bases aligning to TRBD2. V was pared by 4 bases and J by 6 bases, with 19 bases of the junction left unmatched. Per germline, CDR1 SGHNT and CDR2 YYREEE (reference sequence). The CDR3 runs 18 residues.

This clonotype was seen at least ten times. CDR3 residues: CASSPNHQETQYF. DNA of the CDR3: TGTGCCAGCTCACCGAACCACCAAGAGACCCAGTACTTC. V and J are TRBV18 and TRBJ2-5; D not resolved. The CDR3 has 13 amino acids. Germline CDR1 reads KGHSH; CDR2 reads LQKENI. V lost 3 bases to trimming and J lost 0 bases, with 5 bases between them.

The sample holds a few counts of this clonotype. The chain is built from TRBV6-5 and TRBJ1-1; possible D gene TRBD1, 5 bases. V was pared by 0 bases and J by 1 base, with 12 bases between. In germline, CDR1 is MNHEY, CDR2 SVGAGI. This CDR3 is built from 16 residues. The CDR3 reads CASSYSRGAQNTEAFF. The CDR3 nucleotides are TGTGCCAGCAGTTACTCCCGTGGGGCGCAGAACACTGAAGCTTTCTTT.

The sample holds a few counts of this clonotype. The gene calls are TRBV20-1 and TRBJ2-3; no clear D gene. Germline V gives CDR1 DFQATT, CDR2 SNEGSKA (reference sequence). The germline V and J ends were trimmed by 5 bases and 4 bases, with 10 bases remaining between them. The CDR3 loop spans 12 amino acids. The CDR3 spells CSARLRADTQYF. The DNA for the CDR3 is TGCAGTGCTCGCCTAAGGGCAGATACGCAGTATTTT.

This clonotype occurred a few times. This chain links TRBV5-1 with TRBJ2-1; the D is unclear. Germline values: CDR1 SGHRS, CDR2 YFSETQ. Between the trimmed V and J ends, which lost 0 bases and 0 bases, there was a span of 4 bases. This CDR3 region has 14 residues. The CDR3 DNA is TGCGCCAGCAGCTTGGGACTCTCCTACAATGAGCAGTTCTTC. Protein product: CASSLGLSYNEQFF.

This clonotype was observed many times. The rearrangement joins TRBV6-6 to TRBJ2-7, with D possibly being TRBD1 (5 bases). The CDR3 is 13 amino acids. V was pared by 4 bases and J by 2 bases, with 9 bases between. The germline gives CDR1 MNHNY, CDR2 SVGAGI (reference sequence). The CDR3 loop is CASSFSTAYEQYF. The CDR3 region has the DNA TGTGCCAGCAGTTTCTCGACAGCCTACGAGCAGTACTTC.

This clonotype was counted ten times or more. The J gene is TRBJ2-3, the V gene TRBV7-6, with 8 bases matching TRBD1. The CDR3 loop spans 15 amino acids. V was pared by 4 bases and J by 4 bases, with 7 bases of the junction left unmatched. CDR1 and CDR2 (germline): SGHVS, FNYEAQ. The CDR3 nucleotides read TGTGCCAGCAGCTCGGCCAGGGGGCGCGCAGATACGCAGTATTTT. Translated: CASSSARGRADTQYF.